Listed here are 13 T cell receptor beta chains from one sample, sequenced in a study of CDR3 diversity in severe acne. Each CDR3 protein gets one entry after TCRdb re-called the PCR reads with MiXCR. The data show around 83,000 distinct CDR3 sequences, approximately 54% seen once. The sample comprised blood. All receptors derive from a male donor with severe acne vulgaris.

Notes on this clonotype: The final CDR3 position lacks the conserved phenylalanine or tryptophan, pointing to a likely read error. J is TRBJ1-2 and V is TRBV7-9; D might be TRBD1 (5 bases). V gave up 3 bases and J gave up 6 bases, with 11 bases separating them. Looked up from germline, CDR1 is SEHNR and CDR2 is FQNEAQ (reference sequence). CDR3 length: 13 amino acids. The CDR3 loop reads CASSLGQGDGYTI. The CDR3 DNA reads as TGTGCCAGCAGCTTGGGGCAGGGCGATGGCTACACCATC.

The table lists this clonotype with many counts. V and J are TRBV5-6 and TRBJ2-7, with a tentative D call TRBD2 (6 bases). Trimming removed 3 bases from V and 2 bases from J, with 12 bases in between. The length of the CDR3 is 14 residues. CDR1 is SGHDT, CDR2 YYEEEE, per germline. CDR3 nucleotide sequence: TGTGCCAGCAGCTCCGGGGGAAATCCCTACGAGCAGTACTTC. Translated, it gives CASSSGGNPYEQYF.

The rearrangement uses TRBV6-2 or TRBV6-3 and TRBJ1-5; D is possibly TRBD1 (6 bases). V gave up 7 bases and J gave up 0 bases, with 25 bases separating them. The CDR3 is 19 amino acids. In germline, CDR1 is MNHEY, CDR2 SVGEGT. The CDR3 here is CASTKAPLLGQNSNQPQHF. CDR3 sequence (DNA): TGTGCCAGCACCAAAGCTCCGTTATTAGGACAGAATAGCAATCAGCCCCAGCATTTT.

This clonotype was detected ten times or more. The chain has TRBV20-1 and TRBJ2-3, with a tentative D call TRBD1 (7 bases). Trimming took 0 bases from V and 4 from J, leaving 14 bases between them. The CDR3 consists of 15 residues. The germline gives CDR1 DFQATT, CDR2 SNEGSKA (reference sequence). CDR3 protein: CSARDRGGGPDTQYF. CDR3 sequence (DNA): TGCAGTGCTAGAGATCGTGGAGGGGGCCCAGATACGCAGTATTTT.

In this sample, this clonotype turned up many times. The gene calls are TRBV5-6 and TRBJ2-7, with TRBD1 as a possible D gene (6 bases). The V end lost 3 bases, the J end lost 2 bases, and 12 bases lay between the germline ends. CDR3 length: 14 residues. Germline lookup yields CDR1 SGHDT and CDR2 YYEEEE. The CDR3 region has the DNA TGTGCCAGCAGCTCGACAGGTTCGGCCTACGAGCAGTACTTC. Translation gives CASSSTGSAYEQYF. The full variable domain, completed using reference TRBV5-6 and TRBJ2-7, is DAGVTQSPTHLIKTRGQQVTLRCSPKSGHDTVSWYQQALGQGPQFIFQYYEEEERQRGNFPDRFSGHQFPNYSSELNVNALLLGDSALYLCASSSTGSAYEQYFGPGTRLTVT.

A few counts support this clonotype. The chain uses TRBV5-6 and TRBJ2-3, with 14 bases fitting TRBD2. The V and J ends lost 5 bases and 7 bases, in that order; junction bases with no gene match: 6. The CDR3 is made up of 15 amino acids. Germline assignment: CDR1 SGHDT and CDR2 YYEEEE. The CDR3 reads CASSSRLAGGHTQYF. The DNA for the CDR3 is TGTGCCAGCAGTTCCCGACTAGCGGGAGGGCATACGCAGTATTTT.

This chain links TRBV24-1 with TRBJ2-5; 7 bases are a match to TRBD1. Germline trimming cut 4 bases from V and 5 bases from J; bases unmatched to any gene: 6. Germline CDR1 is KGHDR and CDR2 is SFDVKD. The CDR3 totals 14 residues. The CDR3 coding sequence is TGTGCCACCAGTGAAACAGGGGTTGCCGAGACCCAGTACTTC. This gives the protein CATSETGVAETQYF.

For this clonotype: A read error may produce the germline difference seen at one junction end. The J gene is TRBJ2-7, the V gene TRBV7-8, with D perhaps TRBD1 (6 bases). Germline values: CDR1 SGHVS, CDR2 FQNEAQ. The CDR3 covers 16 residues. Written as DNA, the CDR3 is TGTGCCACCAGCACCAGGTGGACAGTCAGCTCCTACGAGCAGTACTTC. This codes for CATSTRWTVSSYEQYF.

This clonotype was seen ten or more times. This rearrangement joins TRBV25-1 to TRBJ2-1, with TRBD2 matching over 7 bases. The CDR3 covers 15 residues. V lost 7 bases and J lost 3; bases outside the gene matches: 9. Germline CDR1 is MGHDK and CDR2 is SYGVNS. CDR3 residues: CASIPPGRSYNEQFF. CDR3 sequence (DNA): TGTGCCAGCATCCCCCCCGGGAGGAGCTACAATGAGCAGTTCTTC.

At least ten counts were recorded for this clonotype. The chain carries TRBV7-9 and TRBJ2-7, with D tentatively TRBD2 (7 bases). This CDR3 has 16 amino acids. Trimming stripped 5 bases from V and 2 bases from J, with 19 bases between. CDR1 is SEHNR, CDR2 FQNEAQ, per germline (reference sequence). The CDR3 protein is CASSVGGAGDPYEQYF. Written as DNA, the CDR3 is TGTGCCAGCAGCGTAGGGGGGGCTGGGGATCCCTACGAGCAGTACTTC.

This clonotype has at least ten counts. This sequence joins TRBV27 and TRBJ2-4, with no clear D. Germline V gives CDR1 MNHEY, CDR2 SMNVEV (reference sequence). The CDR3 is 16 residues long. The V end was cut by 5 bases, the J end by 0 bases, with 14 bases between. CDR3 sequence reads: CASSTPTGIAKNIQYF. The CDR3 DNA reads TGTGCCAGCAGTACGCCAACCGGCATAGCCAAAAACATTCAGTACTTC.

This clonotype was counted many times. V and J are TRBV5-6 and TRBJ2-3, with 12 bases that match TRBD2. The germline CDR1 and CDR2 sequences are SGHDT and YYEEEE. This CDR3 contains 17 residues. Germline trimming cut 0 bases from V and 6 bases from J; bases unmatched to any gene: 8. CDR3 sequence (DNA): TGTGCCAGCAGCTTGGCCTCCCTAGCGGGAGGGGGGGATACGCAGTATTTT. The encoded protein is CASSLASLAGGGDTQYF. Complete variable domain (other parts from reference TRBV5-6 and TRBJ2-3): DAGVTQSPTHLIKTRGQQVTLRCSPKSGHDTVSWYQQALGQGPQFIFQYYEEEERQRGNFPDRFSGHQFPNYSSELNVNALLLGDSALYLCASSLASLAGGGDTQYFGPGTRLTVL.

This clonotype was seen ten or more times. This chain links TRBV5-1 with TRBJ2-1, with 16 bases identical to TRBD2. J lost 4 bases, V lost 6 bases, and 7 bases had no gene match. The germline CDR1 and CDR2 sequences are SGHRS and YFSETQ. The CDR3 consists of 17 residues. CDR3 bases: TGCGCCAGCAAATTGTCGGGACTAGCGGGAGGGTACAATGAGCAGTTCTTC. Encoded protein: CASKLSGLAGGYNEQFF.